The TCR beta chain described here comes from a study of T-cell memory formation after mild COVID-19. Trimming took off 5 bases at V and 2 bases at J, with 12 bases between the two ends. Germline CDR1 is SGHAT and CDR2 is FQNNGV. The CDR3 loop spans 14 amino acids. Findings and limits, study-wide: Clones shrinking between day 15 and 85 showed a balanced CD4/CD8 split, and those that grew later tilted toward CD4+. For second-wave clones that peaked at day 37, SARS-CoV-2 specificity went unverified.

For this clonotype: Its antigen is not known.

Barcoded TCR alpha and TCR beta cDNA libraries with UMIs came from 5'RACE using constant-segment primers. TCRdb re-called the 5' RACE reads with MiXCR, one entry per CDR3 protein. The table lists approximately 150,000 distinct CDR3 sequences, about an eighth of them singletons. The chain uses TRBV11-2 and TRBJ1-1; tentative D call: TRBD1 (6 bases). The specimen was PBMCs or a T cell subset sorted from them (not recorded which). This receptor was taken from a young man who had mild COVID-19 (a few samples of this study predate the infection). Cell type and time point are not known. The CDR3: CASSLWTENTEAFF. As DNA, the CDR3 is TGTGCCAGCAGCCTTTGGACAGAAAACACTGAAGCTTTCTTT.